A single sample gave rise to the 29 T cell receptor beta chains below, sequenced in a study of blood T cells in healthy people across ages. Using a J-beta primer mix together with a sample-barcoded 5' primer, a second PCR was run for roughly 6 to 12 cycles. TCRdb redid the calling of the 5' RACE reads with MiXCR, one entry per CDR3 protein. Of 980,000 or so distinct CDR3 sequences listed, 48% are singletons. The sequenced material came from blood. These receptors were obtained from a man younger than 40 in good health.

This chain's CDR3 is CSARDPYRGSDGYTF. CDR3 nucleotide sequence: TGCAGTGCTAGAGACCCATACAGGGGGAGTGATGGCTACACCTTC. The J gene is TRBJ1-2, the V gene TRBV20-1; TRBD1 matches at 8 bases. Germline V gives CDR1 DFQATT, CDR2 SNEGSKA (reference sequence). This CDR3 has 15 amino acids. V was clipped by 0 bases and J by 6 bases; unmatched bases: 9.

This clonotype was seen more than once but under ten times. The V call is TRBV3-1, the J call TRBJ2-7; tentatively, D is TRBD1 or TRBD2 (5 bases each). The germline V and J ends were trimmed by 0 bases and 0 bases, with 12 bases remaining between them. This CDR3 has 16 residues. Germline CDR1 reads LGHDT; CDR2 reads YNNKEL (reference sequence). The CDR3: CASSQDLGTASYEQYF. The DNA for the CDR3 is TGTGCCAGCAGCCAAGATTTGGGGACCGCCTCCTACGAGCAGTACTTC.

This clonotype was seen a handful of times. V gene TRBV4-2 combines with J gene TRBJ1-5; perhaps TRBD1 as D (5 bases). There are 15 residues in the CDR3. CDR1 is LGHNA and CDR2 is YNFKEQ in the germline V gene. V dropped 3 bases and J dropped 5 bases, with 14 bases sitting between them. Written as DNA, the CDR3 is TGTGCCAGCAGCCAGGAAGGCGGGGGGGATCAGCCCCAGCATTTT. Encoded protein: CASSQEGGGDQPQHF.

This clonotype came up a few times. The CDR3 reads CASSSSTGVVNQPQHF. The CDR3 DNA follows: TGTGCCAGCAGCTCCTCGACAGGGGTGGTCAATCAGCCCCAGCATTTT. This chain connects TRBV7-2 to TRBJ1-5; 8 nucleotides match TRBD1. Germline assignment: CDR1 SGHTA and CDR2 FQGNSA. This CDR3 has 16 residues. Germline trimming cut 4 bases from V and 3 bases from J; bases unmatched to any gene: 8.

The chain combines TRBV7-2 with TRBJ2-4, with a tentative D call TRBD2 (5 bases). V was pared by 5 bases and J by 8 bases, with 13 bases between. This CDR3 region has 13 residues. CDR1 is SGHTA, CDR2 FQGNSA, per germline. The CDR3 bases are TGTGCCAGCAGCATAAGACCCGGGGACATTCAGTACTTC. Its translation: CASSIRPGDIQYF.

V and J are TRBV6-2 or TRBV6-3 and TRBJ2-7, with 10 bases aligning to TRBD1. The length of the CDR3 is 16 residues. With 2 bases clipped from V and 1 base from J, the junction kept 5 bases outside the gene matches. Germline CDR1 is MNHEY and CDR2 is SVGEGT. CDR3 loop: CASSYRWGQGSYEQYF. In DNA form, the CDR3 reads TGTGCCAGCAGTTACCGGTGGGGACAGGGGTCCTACGAGCAGTACTTC.

V usage is TRBV4-1 and J usage is TRBJ2-5; 10 bases are shared with TRBD1. CDR3 length: 15 amino acids. Germline V gene data show CDR1 as MGHRA and CDR2 as YSYEKL. V gave up 0 bases and J gave up 9 bases; unmatched junction bases: 7. For the CDR3, the DNA is TGCGCCAGCAGCCAAGATTCCGGACAGGGGGAGGCCCAGTACTTC. This gives the protein CASSQDSGQGEAQYF.

This rearrangement joins TRBV9 to TRBJ2-1; 7 nucleotides agree with TRBD2. V shed 2 bases and J 4 bases; nucleotides not matched to a gene: 9. Germline V CDR1 and CDR2: SGDLS, YYNGEE. CDR3 length equals 16 residues. CDR3 region: CASSVTLARGYNEQFF. CDR3 nucleotide sequence: TGTGCCAGCAGCGTGACACTAGCGAGGGGTTACAATGAGCAGTTCTTC.

The chain links TRBV4-2 to TRBJ2-5; D is possibly TRBD1 (6 bases). TRBJ2-7 explains the end of the DNA better; the J call may be wrong. This CDR3 is 15 amino acids long. Germline CDR1 is LGHNA and CDR2 is YNFKEQ. CDR3 DNA: TGTGCCAGCAGCCCCGAAGGAACAGGGAGCTACGAGCAGTACTTC. Translation: CASSPEGTGSYEQYF.

The CDR3 region has the DNA TGTGCCTGGAGTGTCCACAGGGGTCGTGAAAAACTGTTTTTT. It specifies CAWSVHRGREKLFF. The chain carries TRBV30 and TRBJ1-4; 7 bases are a match to TRBD1. The CDR3 extends over 14 amino acids. The J segment lost 7 bases and the V segment lost 0 bases, leaving 5 bases of the junction unmatched. The germline gives CDR1 GTSNPN, CDR2 SVGIG (reference sequence).

The chain couples TRBV29-1 to TRBJ2-6; D is ambiguous. The CDR3 is made up of 14 amino acids. Deletions cut 1 base from V and 2 bases from J, with 6 bases between. Germline values: CDR1 SQVTM, CDR2 ANQGSEA. CDR3 sequence: CSVEADAGANVLTF. For the CDR3, the DNA is TGCAGCGTTGAAGCGGACGCTGGGGCCAACGTCCTGACTTTC.

The J gene is TRBJ2-3, the V gene TRBV7-2; 13 nucleotides match TRBD2. J was trimmed by 5 bases and V by 5 bases; bases with no gene match: 10. Germline loops: CDR1 SGHTA, CDR2 FQGNSA. The CDR3 has 17 residues. The CDR3 nucleotides read TGTGCCAGCAGCCAAACAGGGACTAGCGGGGTGGGAGATACGCAGTATTTT. It encodes CASSQTGTSGVGDTQYF.

V is TRBV9 and J is TRBJ2-7; 9 bases match TRBD1. CDR1 and CDR2 from the germline V gene are SGDLS and YYNGEE. The CDR3 loop spans 15 amino acids. CDR3 region: CNSSVETGGTYEQYF. CDR3 nucleotide sequence: TGTAACAGCAGCGTAGAAACAGGGGGCACGTACGAGCAGTACTTC. Complete variable domain (other parts from reference TRBV9 and TRBJ2-7): DSGVTQTPKHLITATGQRVTLRCSPRSGDLSVYWYQQSLDQGLQFLIQYYNGEERAKGNILERFSAQQFPDLHSELNLSSLELGDSALYFCNSSVETGGTYEQYFGPGTRLTVT.

A remark on this clonotype: This may stem from a read error, because a much larger clone lies one nucleotide away. V is TRBV25-1 and J is TRBJ1-1; D gene uncertain. V lost 2 bases and J lost 1, with 5 bases in between. This CDR3 has 13 amino acids. The germline V gene encodes CDR1 MGHDK and CDR2 SYGVNS. This CDR3 reads CASSEHENTEAFF. The CDR3 nucleotides are TGTGCCAGCAGTGAACACGAGAACACTGAAGCTTTCTTT.

The genes are TRBV6-6 and TRBJ2-7, with 10 positions matching TRBD1. The CDR3 loop spans 16 amino acids. J lost 1 base, V lost 6 bases, and 9 bases had no gene match. The germline CDR1 and CDR2 sequences are MNHNY and SVGAGI (reference sequence). Written as DNA, the CDR3 is TGTGCCAGCAGCGAGGGGGACAGGGGATGGTCCTACGAGCAGTACTTC. It is translated as CASSEGDRGWSYEQYF.

The J gene is TRBJ2-3, the V gene TRBV11-2; TRBD2 agrees at 9 bases. The CDR3 has 16 residues. The J segment lost 5 bases and the V segment lost 5 bases, leaving 11 bases of the junction unmatched. CDR1 and CDR2 from the germline V gene are SGHAT and FQNNGV. Written as DNA, the CDR3 is TGTGCCAGCAGCCTCCGTGCGCGGGGGGGCTTAGATACGCAGTATTTT. This translates into CASSLRARGGLDTQYF.

This clonotype turned up a few times. The chain carries TRBV10-3 and TRBJ2-1, with a weak D call TRBD2 (7 bases). The CDR3 runs to 16 residues. Germline CDR1 and CDR2: ENHRY and SYGVKD. Between the trimmed V and J ends, which lost 4 bases and 7 bases, there was a span of 20 bases. CDR3 nucleotide sequence: TGTGCCATCAGTGCCCCCCGGGGGGCCACGACGAATGAGCAGTTCTTC. Protein: CAISAPRGATTNEQFF.

Notes on this clonotype: At one of its ends the junction is not consistent with the germline gene, which may arise from a read error. The chain couples TRBV5-6 to TRBJ1-5; D uncertain. The CDR3 is 15 amino acids. Germline CDR1 is SGHDT and CDR2 is YYEEEE. The CDR3 protein is CAGSLGGLGNQPQHF. The CDR3 DNA follows: TGTGCCGGCAGCTTGGGCGGACTTGGGAATCAGCCCCAGCATTTT.

This clonotype has only a few counts. J is TRBJ2-7 and V is TRBV29-1; 11 nucleotides agree with TRBD1. Germline assignment: CDR1 SQVTM and CDR2 ANQGSEA. CDR3 length: 13 amino acids. V shed 6 bases and J 3 bases; nucleotides not matched to a gene: 4. This chain's CDR3 is CSVPGTGGYEQYF. The CDR3, as DNA: TGCAGCGTCCCCGGGACAGGGGGCTACGAGCAGTACTTC.

This clonotype was counted ten times or more. The chain employs TRBV20-1 and TRBJ1-6; D uncertain. The CDR3 contains 13 residues. Germline CDR1 reads DFQATT; CDR2 reads SNEGSKA (reference sequence). The ends were cut back, 4 bases at V and 0 bases at J, with 4 bases in the middle. The CDR3 region has the DNA TGCAGTGCTAAAAGCTCCTATAATTCACCCCTCCACTTT. The encoded protein is CSAKSSYNSPLHF.

The chain is built from TRBV4-1 and TRBJ1-1; D perhaps matches TRBD1 (5 bases). CDR3 size: 14 residues. Germline CDR1 is MGHRA and CDR2 is YSYEKL. V was cut by 4 bases and J by 1 base, with 10 bases left in between. CDR3 in amino acids: CASSRSGPNTEAFF. Written as DNA, the CDR3 is TGCGCCAGCAGCCGATCGGGACCGAACACTGAAGCTTTCTTT.

This clonotype appeared once. The CDR3 nucleotides are TGTGCCTGGAGTGCTGGGGCCAACGTCCTGACTTTC. Amino acids: CAWSAGANVLTF. The chain recombines TRBV30 with TRBJ2-6; no reliable D call. Trimming stripped 1 base from V and 2 bases from J, with 0 bases between. This CDR3 spans 12 amino acids. The germline gives CDR1 GTSNPN, CDR2 SVGIG (reference sequence).

The chain links TRBV7-3 to TRBJ1-6; no firm D call. This CDR3 has 13 amino acids. V was trimmed by 7 bases and J by 5 bases, leaving 9 bases between them. CDR1 and CDR2 (germline): SGHTA, FQGTGA. The DNA of the CDR3 is TGTGCCAGCATCTTGCAGAATAATTCACCCCTCCACTTT. Encoded protein: CASILQNNSPLHF.

The V call is TRBV4-1, the J call TRBJ1-1, with D possibly being TRBD1 (6 bases). Germline CDR1 and CDR2: MGHRA and YSYEKL. There are 18 residues in the CDR3. Trimming left V 3 bases short and J 0 bases short, with 20 bases between. The DNA of the CDR3 is TGCGCCAGCAGCCATATAGCTGGGGGCGTAAAGATGAACACTGAAGCTTTCTTT. Its protein product is CASSHIAGGVKMNTEAFF.

The CDR3 nucleotides are TGTGCCAGCAGCGGACAGGGCGATCAGCCCCAGCATTTT. This translates into CASSGQGDQPQHF. This rearrangement joins TRBV12-3 or TRBV12-4 to TRBJ1-5; 8 bases agree with TRBD1. This CDR3 has 13 residues. Unmatched junction bases numbered 3, after V lost 6 bases and J lost 5 bases.

The chain couples TRBV5-5 to TRBJ1-1; 10 bases match TRBD1. This CDR3 has 16 residues. Germline V gene data show CDR1 as SGHKS and CDR2 as YYEKEE (reference sequence). V was pared by 2 bases and J by 5 bases, with 9 bases of the junction left unmatched. The CDR3 loop reads CASSFGATGGGTEAFF. CDR3 DNA: TGTGCCAGCAGCTTCGGTGCGACAGGGGGCGGGACTGAAGCTTTCTTT.

The chain carries TRBV20-1 and TRBJ2-7; tentatively, D is TRBD2 (6 bases). Germline-derived CDR1 and CDR2 are DFQATT and SNEGSKA (reference sequence). The CDR3 is 14 residues long. The V end was cut by 4 bases, the J end by 0 bases, with 13 bases between. The CDR3 sequence: CSATKWDFSYEQYF. In nucleotides, the CDR3 is TGCAGTGCTACGAAATGGGACTTCTCCTACGAGCAGTACTTC.

The chain couples TRBV7-2 to TRBJ2-7; 7 bases align to TRBD2. CDR1 is SGHTA, CDR2 FQGNSA, per germline. This CDR3 has 15 amino acids. V gave up 5 bases and J gave up 3 bases; unmatched junction bases: 10. This chain's CDR3 is CASSPSAGQVYEQYF. The CDR3 DNA reads as TGTGCCAGCAGCCCCTCAGCGGGGCAAGTCTACGAGCAGTACTTC.

This clonotype has only a few counts. This sequence joins TRBV7-2 and TRBJ2-1; D possibly corresponds to TRBD1 (6 bases). Trimming took 5 bases from V and 3 from J, leaving 11 bases between them. The CDR3 spans 14 residues. Germline V CDR1 and CDR2: SGHTA, FQGNSA. DNA for the CDR3: TGTGCCAGCAGCCCCCGACAGGACTACAATGAGCAGTTCTTC. Translation gives CASSPRQDYNEQFF.